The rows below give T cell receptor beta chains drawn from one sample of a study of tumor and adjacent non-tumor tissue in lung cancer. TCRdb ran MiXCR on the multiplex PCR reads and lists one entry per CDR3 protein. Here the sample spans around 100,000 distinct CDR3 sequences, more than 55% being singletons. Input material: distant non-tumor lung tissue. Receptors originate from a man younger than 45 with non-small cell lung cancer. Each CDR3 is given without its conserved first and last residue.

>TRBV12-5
ASGGPGRGNTEAF
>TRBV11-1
ASSLDTNEQF
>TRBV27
ASSLRDSSYGYT
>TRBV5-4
ANSLMTSGGTQY
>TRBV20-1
SARRGSRNEQS
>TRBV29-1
SAALGITKDEEY
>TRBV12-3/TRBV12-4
ASSFRGYIDTQY
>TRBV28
ASSLMAGIYEQY
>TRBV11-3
ASSLRRVRAYEQF
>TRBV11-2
ASSRTGLTDTQY
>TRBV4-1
ASSPTVQETEY
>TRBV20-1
SARGAGASSYEQY
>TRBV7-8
ASSFSRLAGGYEQY
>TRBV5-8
ASSLEGGSYNSPLH
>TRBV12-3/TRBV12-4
ASTLSRNRPQY
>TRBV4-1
ASNQDERADTEAF